This T cell receptor (beta chain) was identified during a study of blood T cell repertoires in COVID-19. Germline V gene sequence: CDR1 SGDLS, CDR2 YYNGEE. The CDR3 is made up of 16 amino acids. V lost 4 bases to trimming and J lost 0 bases, with 15 bases between them. Method: immunoSEQ multiplex PCR; TCRdb's copy keeps in-frame clones and lacks some. The sample lists about 60,000 clones; about 72% were seen once. The clonotype comes from a man aged 80 or over with acute or convalescent COVID-19. The sequenced sample was peripheral blood. The chain carries TRBV9 and TRBJ2-3; D gene unclear. CDR3 nucleotides: TGTGCCAGCAGCCCAAGGTCGGGTCCAAGCACAGATACGCAGTATTTT. It yields the protein CASSPRSGPSTDTQYF.